The 18 T cell receptor beta chains reported below all come from one sample, sequenced in a study of blood T cell repertoires in COVID-19. Profiled with immunoSEQ multiplex PCR; TCRdb holds only in-frame clones, not every one. Of approximately 190,000 clones listed, roughly 79% are singletons. Sequences were obtained from peripheral blood. These receptors were collected from a human donor with acute or convalescent COVID-19. The donor label of this sample is uncertain.

The rearrangement joins TRBV9 to TRBJ2-6; 11 bases agree with TRBD1. Germline V gene data show CDR1 as SGDLS and CDR2 as YYNGEE. The V and J ends lost 0 bases and 4 bases, in that order; junction bases with no gene match: 9. The CDR3 loop spans 19 amino acids. This CDR3 is CASSVAFGQGAQGANVLTF. CDR3 nucleotides: TGTGCCAGCAGCGTAGCTTTTGGACAGGGGGCGCAAGGGGCCAACGTCCTGACTTTC.

The CDR3 region has the DNA TGTGCCTGGACCCGGACAGGGATTCACTACTATGGCTACACCTTC. Translated, it gives CAWTRTGIHYYGYTF. This chain joins TRBV30 and TRBJ1-2, with 8 bases matching TRBD1. Germline loops: CDR1 GTSNPN, CDR2 SVGIG (reference sequence). Trimming at V came to 4 bases and at J to 3 bases, leaving 10 bases not matched to a gene. The CDR3 extends over 15 amino acids.

This chain joins TRBV6-5 and TRBJ2-7; 8 nucleotides align to TRBD1. V lost 6 bases and J lost 2; bases outside the gene matches: 3. There are 13 residues in the CDR3. The germline CDR1 and CDR2 sequences are MNHEY and SVGAGI. CDR3 protein: CASRRTGPYEQYF. In DNA form, the CDR3 reads TGTGCCAGCAGAAGGACAGGGCCCTACGAGCAGTACTTC.

Of note for this clone: This sample includes further DNA sequences coding for the same CDR3. The rearrangement uses TRBV9 and TRBJ2-2, with D unclear. Germline lookup yields CDR1 SGDLS and CDR2 YYNGEE. The CDR3 loop spans 15 amino acids. Trimming took 4 bases from V and 2 from J, leaving 12 bases between them. This chain's CDR3 is CASSPRDTNTGELFF. The CDR3 DNA follows: TGTGCCAGCAGCCCCCGAGACACAAACACCGGGGAGCTGTTTTTT.

The chain recombines TRBV5-1 with TRBJ1-1, with 12 nucleotides matching TRBD1. There are 17 residues in the CDR3. Per the germline V gene, CDR1 is SGHRS and CDR2 is YFSETQ. Unmatched junction bases numbered 11, after V lost 4 bases and J lost 4 bases. For the CDR3, the DNA is TGCGCCAGCAGCCCGACCGGGACAGGGGGCTTGGTCACTGAAGCTTTCTTT. This codes for CASSPTGTGGLVTEAFF.

The chain combines TRBV2 with TRBJ1-1; D gene unclear. Germline assignment: CDR1 SNHLY and CDR2 FYNNEI. V was shortened by 6 bases and J by 0 bases, with 11 bases between the two germline ends. The length of the CDR3 is 14 residues. The CDR3: CASREGNMNTEAFF. The CDR3 nucleotides are TGTGCCAGCAGGGAGGGAAACATGAACACTGAAGCTTTCTTT.

The genes are TRBV19 and TRBJ1-5, with D perhaps TRBD1 (6 bases). The CDR3 extends over 15 amino acids. Germline V gene lookup returns CDR1 LNHDA and CDR2 SQIVND (reference sequence). Trimming took 5 bases from V and 0 from J, leaving 11 bases between them. Here the CDR3 reads CASSPQGSSNQPQHF. The CDR3 DNA reads as TGTGCCAGTAGTCCACAGGGATCTAGCAATCAGCCCCAGCATTTT.

The chain combines TRBV19 with TRBJ1-6, with D possibly TRBD1 on 6 matching bases. V was cut by 5 bases and J by 3 bases, with 14 bases left in between. Germline loops: CDR1 LNHDA, CDR2 SQIVND (reference sequence). The CDR3 length is 16 residues. Here the CDR3 DNA reads TGTGCCAGTAGTGAAGGACAGAATCTCTATAATTCACCCCTCCACTTT. As protein: CASSEGQNLYNSPLHF.

The chain is built from TRBV9 and TRBJ1-1; perhaps TRBD1 as D (6 bases). V was cut by 0 bases and J by 1 base, with 13 bases left in between. The germline V gene has CDR1 SGDLS and CDR2 YYNGEE. This CDR3 contains 16 residues. The DNA for the CDR3 is TGTGCCAGCAGCGTAGGAAGGACAGCTTCGAACACTGAAGCTTTCTTT. This codes for CASSVGRTASNTEAFF.

This clone appeared a single time. The V and J genes are TRBV28 and TRBJ2-4; tentative D call: TRBD2 (6 bases). Germline loops: CDR1 MDHEN, CDR2 SYDVKM. Trimming pared 5 bases from V and 7 bases from J, leaving 15 bases between. This CDR3 spans 14 amino acids. CDR3 protein: CASSPGGRENIQYF. The CDR3 coding sequence is TGTGCCAGCAGTCCCGGTGGACGGGAGAACATTCAGTACTTC.

The chain carries TRBV6-2 or TRBV6-3 and TRBJ2-1, with TRBD2 matching 9 bases. Germline CDR1 MNHEY, CDR2 SVGEGT. The V and J ends lost 4 bases and 5 bases, in that order; junction bases with no gene match: 6. CDR3 length: 15 amino acids. CDR3 sequence reads: CASSFMTSGHNEQFF. The CDR3 nucleotides read TGTGCCAGCAGTTTTATGACTAGCGGACACAATGAGCAGTTCTTC.

V is TRBV7-2 and J is TRBJ2-3; D remains ambiguous. Germline-derived CDR1 and CDR2 are SGHTA and FQGNSA. This CDR3 is built from 14 residues. Trimming took off 1 base at V and 2 bases at J, with 7 bases between the two ends. The CDR3 nucleotides read TGTGCCAGCAGCTTAGTGGGCAACACAGATACGCAGTATTTT. It translates to CASSLVGNTDTQYF.

Concerning this clone: Other DNA sequences within the sample encode an identical CDR3. This chain joins TRBV5-1 and TRBJ2-1; D may be TRBD1 (6 bases). CDR1 and CDR2 from the germline V gene are SGHRS and YFSETQ. V was pared by 0 bases and J by 1 base, with 8 bases between. The CDR3 runs 15 residues. The CDR3 nucleotides read TGCGCCAGCAGCTTGGGACAGGTATCCTACAATGAGCAGTTCTTC. Its protein is CASSLGQVSYNEQFF.

The chain employs TRBV6-1 and TRBJ1-5, with D unclear. The CDR3 consists of 16 residues. Deletions cut 2 bases from V and 0 bases from J, with 11 bases between. From germline, CDR1 is MNHNS and CDR2 SASEGT. CDR3 loop: CASSETASHSNQPQHF. The CDR3 bases are TGTGCCAGCAGTGAAACGGCTAGTCATAGCAATCAGCCCCAGCATTTT.

The J gene is TRBJ2-7, the V gene TRBV5-1; a weak D match, TRBD1 (6 bases). Germline assignment: CDR1 SGHRS and CDR2 YFSETQ. The CDR3 has 15 residues. V lost 0 bases and J lost 7, with 17 bases in between. CDR3 region: CASSLAPTGYQEQYF. The DNA of the CDR3 is TGCGCCAGCAGCTTGGCTCCCACAGGGTACCAAGAGCAGTACTTC.

The chain links TRBV19 to TRBJ1-5; maybe TRBD1 (6 bases). Germline V CDR1 and CDR2: LNHDA, SQIVND (reference sequence). V shed 2 bases and J shed 0 bases, with 14 bases lying between them. This CDR3 is built from 17 residues. The CDR3 nucleotides are TGTGCCAGTAGTATACATGGGGGCGGTTATAGCAATCAGCCCCAGCATTTT. Translation: CASSIHGGGYSNQPQHF.

The V gene is TRBV4-3, the J gene TRBJ1-3, with TRBD1 as a possible D gene (5 bases). The CDR3 is 16 amino acids. Trimming cost V 5 bases and J 0 bases, with 14 bases left between them. Germline loops: CDR1 LGHNA, CDR2 YSLEER. CDR3 sequence reads: CASSSQWGGSGNTIYF. The CDR3 region has the DNA TGCGCCAGCAGCTCCCAGTGGGGGGGCTCTGGAAACACCATATATTTT.

The gene calls are TRBV12-2 and TRBJ2-7; the table's D call, TRBD1, was not checked against the DNA. TRBV12-2 corresponds to a pseudogene. The CDR3 contains 15 residues. This CDR3 reads CASRLRGRESYEQYF. CDR3 in DNA: TGTGCAAGTCGCCTTAGGGGGCGCGAGAGCTACGAGCAGTACTTC.